The rows below give T cell receptor beta chains drawn from one sample of a study of T and B cells in COVID-19 patients. TCRdb reprocessed the multiplex PCR reads via MiXCR and lists one record per CDR3 protein. The profile covers under 6,000 distinct CDR3 sequences, with 25% to 30% appearing a single time and about 5.5% taken by the ten largest. Source material: blood. All receptors come from a human donor with active COVID-19. The CDR3 runs from the conserved cysteine through the conserved F or W. The D gene is left open where the match is weak. Some rows mark clone size as missing; the rest say once, few, many or name a class of expanded clone.

NA | TRBJ1-5 | NA | TRBV6-5 | CASSSDRTQPQHF | TGTGCCAGCAGTTCCGACAGAACCCAGCCCCAGCATTTT
TRBD1 | TRBJ2-1 | medium-sized | TRBV12-3/TRBV12-4 | CASSSRQGASEQFF | TGTGCCAGCAGTTCTCGACAGGGAGCCAGTGAGCAGTTCTTC
NA | TRBJ1-4 | medium-sized | TRBV18 | CASSPMTVRLNEKLFF | TGTGCCAGCTCACCTATGACAGTCAGGCTAAATGAAAAACTGTTTTTT
NA | TRBJ2-6 | medium-sized | TRBV27 | CASSSLFANVLTF | TGTGCCAGCAGTTCTCTATTCGCCAACGTCCTGACTTTC
TRBD1 | TRBJ1-1 | NA | TRBV6-5 | CAISVKQGVGTFF | TGTGCCATCAGTGTAAAACAGGGGGTAGGAACTTTCTTT
NA | TRBJ2-5 | large | TRBV29-1 | CSVDSPLDQETQYF | TGCAGCGTTGATTCCCCGCTAGACCAAGAGACCCAGTACTTC
TRBD2 | TRBJ2-1 | large | TRBV11-1 | CASSLHGRVNEQFF | TGTGCCAGCAGCTTACACGGGAGGGTTAATGAGCAGTTCTTC
TRBD1 | TRBJ2-1 | NA | TRBV5-1 | CASSLGTGDGEQFF | TGCGCCAGCAGCTTGGGGACAGGGGATGGTGAGCAGTTCTTC
TRBD1 | TRBJ1-4 | NA | TRBV6-5 | CASRPGTVEKLFF | TGTGCCAGCAGACCCGGGACAGTTGAAAAACTGTTTTTT
TRBD1 | TRBJ1-1 | few | TRBV29-1 | CSGGQGSTEAFF | TGCAGCGGTGGACAGGGAAGCACTGAAGCTTTCTTT
NA | TRBJ1-1 | few | TRBV12-3/TRBV12-4 | CASSPIGATEAFF | TGTGCCAGCAGCCCTATAGGGGCGACTGAAGCTTTCTTT
NA | TRBJ2-4 | NA | TRBV6-2/TRBV6-3 | CASSFSFENIQYF | TGTGCCAGCAGCTTCAGTTTTGAAAACATTCAGTACTTC
NA | TRBJ2-7 | NA | TRBV12-3/TRBV12-4 | CVTIQGGGGEKYF | TGTGTCACCATCCAGGGAGGGGGGGGGGAGAAGTACTTC
NA | TRBJ1-2 | NA | TRBV12-3/TRBV12-4 | CASTLTGISNYGYTF | TGTGCCAGCACCCTAACCGGGATTTCCAACTATGGCTACACCTTC
TRBD2 | TRBJ2-1 | NA | TRBV10-3 | CAIRGTSGGKFF | TGTGCCATCAGGGGGACTAGCGGGGGAAAGTTCTTC
TRBD1 | TRBJ1-5 | NA | TRBV5-4 | CASSPRDRGNQPQHF | TGTGCCAGCAGCCCACGGGACAGAGGTAATCAGCCCCAGCATTTT
TRBD2 | TRBJ2-2 | few | TRBV20-1 | CSATFGLGNTGELFF | TGCAGTGCTACATTTGGACTAGGGAACACCGGGGAGCTGTTTTTT
NA | TRBJ1-1 | few | TRBV5-5 | CASSESPKNTEAFF | TGTGCCAGCAGCGAATCCCCTAAGAACACTGAAGCTTTCTTT
TRBD1 | TRBJ1-4 | NA | TRBV4-1 | CASSQPDRLDEKLFF | TGCGCCAGCAGCCAACCGGACAGGCTCGACGAAAAACTGTTTTTT
NA | TRBJ1-1 | NA | TRBV20-1 | CSARGAGQLNTEAFF | TGCAGTGCTAGAGGGGCAGGACAGTTGAACACTGAAGCTTTCTTT
NA | TRBJ1-2 | medium-sized | TRBV18 | CASSPPTESYGYTF | TGTGCCAGCTCACCCCCGACAGAGTCCTATGGCTACACCTTC
NA | TRBJ2-1 | NA | TRBV5-1 | CASSLAQPYNEQFF | TGCGCCAGCAGCTTGGCACAGCCTTACAATGAGCAGTTCTTC
NA | TRBJ2-1 | large | TRBV11-1 | CASSGPGGRSSYNEQFF | TGTGCCAGCAGCGGGCCGGGGGGCAGGAGCTCCTACAATGAGCAGTTCTTC
NA | TRBJ2-3 | medium-sized | TRBV5-5 | CASTPDGLDTQYF | TGTGCCAGCACCCCCGACGGATTAGATACGCAGTATTTT
NA | TRBJ1-2 | NA | TRBV6-2/TRBV6-3 | CASISREQGGRGYTF | TGTGCCAGCATCTCCCGGGAACAGGGCGGTAGAGGCTACACCTTC
TRBD1 | TRBJ2-5 | NA | TRBV18 | CASSSNRGRQETQYF | TGTGCCAGCTCATCTAACAGGGGGCGGCAGGAGACCCAGTACTTC
TRBD1 | TRBJ2-1 | medium-sized | TRBV15 | CATSYDRGSYNEQFF | TGTGCCACCAGCTATGACAGGGGAAGCTACAATGAGCAGTTCTTC
TRBD2 | TRBJ2-1 | NA | TRBV11-1 | CVSSLAGRAGGSSSYNEQFF | TGTGTCAGCAGCTTAGCTGGACGAGCGGGAGGGTCGAGCTCCTACAATGAGCAGTTCTTC
NA | TRBJ1-1 | NA | TRBV10-1 | CASRGRREDTEAFF | TGCGCCAGCAGAGGAAGGAGGGAGGACACTGAAGCTTTCTTT
NA | TRBJ1-2 | large | TRBV29-1 | CSVEAQGDANYGYTF | TGCAGCGTTGAGGCGCAGGGTGACGCTAACTATGGCTACACCTTC
NA | TRBJ1-2 | medium-sized | TRBV30 | CAWSRTVSNYGYTF | TGTGCCTGGAGTAGGACAGTGTCTAACTATGGCTACACCTTC
TRBD2 | TRBJ2-7 | medium-sized | TRBV15 | CATLGGGSSYEQYF | TGTGCCACCTTGGGGGGAGGGAGCTCCTACGAGCAGTACTTC
TRBD1 | TRBJ1-2 | NA | TRBV11-1 | CASSQASGTGPYLGGYTF | TGCGCCAGCAGCCAAGCTTCCGGGACAGGGCCCTACCTGGGTGGCTACACCTTC
TRBD1 | TRBJ2-2 | medium-sized | TRBV27 | CATTRDRNTGELFF | TGTGCCACCACAAGGGACAGGAACACCGGGGAGCTGTTTTTT
NA | TRBJ1-1 | NA | TRBV18 | CASSPGREAFF | TGTGCCAGCTCACCGGGTAGGGAAGCTTTCTTT
TRBD1 | TRBJ1-5 | few | TRBV6-5 | CASSRREGAGNQPQHF | TGTGCCAGCAGCCGCCGGGAGGGGGCGGGCAATCAGCCCCAGCATTTT
NA | TRBJ1-6 | medium-sized | TRBV19 | CASSRTFASPLHF | TGTGCCAGTAGTAGGACCTTTGCTTCACCCCTCCACTTT
TRBD2 | TRBJ2-1 | NA | TRBV19 | CASSLGLAGGSSYNEQFF | TGTGCCAGTAGCTTGGGACTAGCGGGAGGGAGCTCCTACAATGAGCAGTTCTTC
NA | TRBJ2-6 | few | TRBV20-1 | CSAPKAVAGANVLTF | TGCAGTGCCCCCAAGGCGGTGGCTGGGGCCAACGTCCTGACTTTC